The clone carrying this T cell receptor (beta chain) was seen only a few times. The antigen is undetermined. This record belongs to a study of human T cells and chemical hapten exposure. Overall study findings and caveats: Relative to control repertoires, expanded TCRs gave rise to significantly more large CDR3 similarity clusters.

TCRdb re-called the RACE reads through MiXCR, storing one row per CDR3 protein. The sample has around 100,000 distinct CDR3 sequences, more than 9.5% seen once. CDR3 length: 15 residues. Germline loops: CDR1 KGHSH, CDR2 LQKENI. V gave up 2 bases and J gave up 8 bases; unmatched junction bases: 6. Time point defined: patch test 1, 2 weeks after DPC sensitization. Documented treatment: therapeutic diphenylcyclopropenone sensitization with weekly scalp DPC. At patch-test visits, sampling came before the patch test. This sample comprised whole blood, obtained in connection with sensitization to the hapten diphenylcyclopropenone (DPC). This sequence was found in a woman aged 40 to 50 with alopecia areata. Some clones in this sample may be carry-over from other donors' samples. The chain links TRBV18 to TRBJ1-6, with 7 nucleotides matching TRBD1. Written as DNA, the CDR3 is TGTGCCAGCTCACCAGCAACAGGGGCCGATTCACCCCTCCACTTT. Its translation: CASSPATGADSPLHF.